This T cell receptor beta chain was sequenced during a study of siplizumab effects on memory and regulatory T cells. The study's findings and limits: Controls showed an average of around 28% Treg-derived mappable alloreactive CD4+ clones, while siplizumab showed about 69%. Alloreactive sequences that could be traced to unstimulated CD4+ memory cells showed a significant reduction under siplizumab. The diversity of naive T cells seemed greater than that of memory cells, and their alloresponse contribution seemed major.

Trimming left V 3 bases short and J 0 bases short, with 11 bases between. Germline V gene sequence: CDR1 LNHDA, CDR2 SQIVND (reference sequence). The CDR3 is made up of 15 amino acids. Some clones are missing from TCRdb's copy, which holds only in-frame ones; the method was immunoSEQ multiplex PCR. The table includes some 97,000 clones, under 95% detected once. Points on this clone: Antigen specificity is unknown.

This chain uses TRBV19 with TRBJ2-5; D tentatively fits TRBD1 or TRBD2 (6 bases each). The receptor was derived from a human donor in good health. Sequenced: Tregs sorted from blood. This chain's CDR3 is CASSMGRDNQETQYF. The CDR3 DNA reads TGTGCCAGTAGTATGGGGCGGGACAACCAAGAGACCCAGTACTTC.